The rows below give T cell receptor beta chains drawn from one sample of a study of identical twins. TCRdb passed the 5' RACE reads through MiXCR, listing each CDR3 protein once. The data hold 570,000 or so distinct CDR3 sequences, with 9.6% observed a single time. These data also featured in a second study, about yellow fever vaccine responses in identical twins.

The source material was PBMCs. Receptor source: a woman aged 18-30 years in good health. Both conserved end residues are part of each CDR3. The D gene is left open where the match is weak. Expanded clones are given a class, and other clones once, few, many or no size at all.

clone size: .; D gene: TRBD2; V gene: TRBV7-9; J gene: TRBJ2-7; CDR3 DNA: TGTGCCAGCAGCCCGAGACCGGGACTAGCGGATAGCGAGCAGTACTTC; CDR3 protein: CASSPRPGLADSEQYF
clone size: .; D gene: .; V gene: TRBV28; J gene: TRBJ2-3; CDR3 DNA: TGTACATCGCACGAGGGGACCACAGATACGCAGTATTTT; CDR3 protein: CTSHEGTTDTQYF
clone size: many; D gene: .; V gene: TRBV7-9; J gene: TRBJ1-4; CDR3 DNA: TGTGCCAGCAGCCCTGGCCTCGCAACTAATGAAAAACTGTTTTTT; CDR3 protein: CASSPGLATNEKLFF
clone size: few; D gene: .; V gene: TRBV9; J gene: TRBJ2-2; CDR3 DNA: TGTGCCAGCAGCGTAGTAGCAGCCGGTGAATGGAACACCGGGGAGCTGTTTTTT; CDR3 protein: CASSVVAAGEWNTGELFF
clone size: few; D gene: .; V gene: TRBV3-1; J gene: TRBJ2-5; CDR3 DNA: TGTGCCAGCAGCCAAGTAGCGGTACAAGAGACCCAGTACTTC; CDR3 protein: CASSQVAVQETQYF
clone size: .; D gene: TRBD2; V gene: TRBV20-1; J gene: TRBJ2-1; CDR3 DNA: TGCAGTGCTCGGACTAGCGGACACTACAATGAGCAGTTCTTC; CDR3 protein: CSARTSGHYNEQFF
clone size: .; D gene: .; V gene: TRBV5-5; J gene: TRBJ1-2; CDR3 DNA: TGTGCCAGCAGCCCCCCCAACGGCCATGGCTACACCTTC; CDR3 protein: CASSPPNGHGYTF
clone size: .; D gene: .; V gene: TRBV12-3/TRBV12-4; J gene: TRBJ2-3; CDR3 DNA: TGTGCCAGCAGATTACATGGTGAGGATACGCAGTATTTT; CDR3 protein: CASRLHGEDTQYF
clone size: many; D gene: .; V gene: TRBV2; J gene: TRBJ2-5; CDR3 DNA: TGTGCCACCTCCCGGGACTTACCAGCCCAAGAGACCCAGTACTTC; CDR3 protein: CATSRDLPAQETQYF
clone size: few; D gene: .; V gene: TRBV20-1; J gene: TRBJ2-4; CDR3 DNA: TGCAGTGCTAGAGCCTTCCGGGACTCCAAAAACATTCAGTACTTC; CDR3 protein: CSARAFRDSKNIQYF
clone size: many; D gene: TRBD2; V gene: TRBV15; J gene: TRBJ2-3; CDR3 DNA: TGTGCCACCAGCAGAGTGGCGGGGGGCACAGATACGCAGTATTTT; CDR3 protein: CATSRVAGGTDTQYF
clone size: .; D gene: .; V gene: TRBV15; J gene: TRBJ2-7; CDR3 DNA: TGTGCCACCAGCAGAGAAAAAACAAGGACATTCCACGAGCAGTACTTC; CDR3 protein: CATSREKTRTFHEQYF
clone size: few; D gene: .; V gene: TRBV7-2; J gene: TRBJ2-7; CDR3 DNA: TGTGCCAGCAGCTTGCGGGTCAGAACCTACGAGCAGTACTTC; CDR3 protein: CASSLRVRTYEQYF
clone size: few; D gene: TRBD2; V gene: TRBV11-2; J gene: TRBJ2-5; CDR3 DNA: TGTGCCAGCAGCTCGAGCAGGACTAGCGGGAGGGCCGGGGAGACCCAGTACTTC; CDR3 protein: CASSSSRTSGRAGETQYF
clone size: few; D gene: TRBD2; V gene: TRBV3-1; J gene: TRBJ2-1; CDR3 DNA: TGTGCCAGCAGCCAAGACCCCCTACTAGCGGATACAGACAATGAGCAGTTCTTC; CDR3 protein: CASSQDPLLADTDNEQFF